The 21 T cell receptor beta chains listed next were all sequenced from one sample in a study of control samples from healthy donors and cancer patients. Assay used: immunoSEQ multiplex PCR; TCRdb lists only in-frame clones, some missing. The sample consists of about 55,000 clones, roughly 88% of them appearing once. The source material was blood. These receptors all stem from a man aged 50 or older in good health.

This chain joins TRBV3-1 (or the pseudogene TRBV3-2) and TRBJ1-2; possibly TRBD1 for D (6 bases). The CDR3 is made up of 13 amino acids. V was cut by 2 bases and J by 5 bases, with 9 bases left in between. CDR1 is LGHDT and CDR2 is YNNKEL in the germline V gene (reference sequence). This chain's CDR3 is CASSQLTGYGYTF. The CDR3 DNA reads as TGTGCCAGCAGCCAACTTACAGGGTATGGCTACACCTTC.

This clone came up once. V usage is TRBV6-6 and J usage is TRBJ1-4; no clear D gene. V lost 11 bases and J lost 5, with 12 bases in between. Germline CDR1 reads MNHNY; CDR2 reads SVGAGI (reference sequence). The CDR3 has 12 amino acids. In nucleotides, the CDR3 is TGTGCCGCGGATCCCGGAAATGAAAAACTGTTTTTT. Protein: CAADPGNEKLFF.

The chain links TRBV7-9 to TRBJ2-7; 7 nucleotides align to TRBD1. With 2 bases clipped from V and 3 bases from J, the junction kept 7 bases outside the gene matches. The CDR3 spans 15 residues. Germline V gives CDR1 SEHNR, CDR2 FQNEAQ (reference sequence). CDR3 in DNA: TGTGCCAGCAGCTTACAACGGGACAGCATCTACGAGCAGTACTTC. It codes for CASSLQRDSIYEQYF.

This chain links TRBV5-1 with TRBJ2-2; tentative D call: TRBD1 (5 bases). The CDR3 has 14 amino acids. Germline CDR1 reads SGHRS; CDR2 reads YFSETQ. Trimming removed 2 bases from V and 3 bases from J, with 8 bases in between. The CDR3 loop is CASSLDRHTGELFF. CDR3 bases: TGCGCCAGCAGCTTAGACAGACACACCGGGGAGCTGTTTTTT.

V gene TRBV11-3 combines with J gene TRBJ2-3; 12 bases are a match to TRBD2. CDR1 and CDR2 (germline): SGHNT, YENEEA. The CDR3 spans 19 residues. Trimming removed 0 bases from V and 8 bases from J; junction bases left unmatched: 15. The CDR3 DNA follows: TGTGCCAGCAGCTTAGATAGTCCCGACCTAGCGGGAGGGCTTGGTACGCAGTATTTT. As protein: CASSLDSPDLAGGLGTQYF.

V usage is TRBV4-1 and J usage is TRBJ2-7, with TRBD1 matching over 8 bases. The CDR3 covers 16 residues. CDR1 is MGHRA, CDR2 YSYEKL, per germline. With 3 bases clipped from V and 6 bases from J, the junction kept 13 bases outside the gene matches. This chain's CDR3 is CASSQPDRASLSEQYF. As DNA, the CDR3 is TGCGCCAGCAGCCAGCCGGACAGGGCATCCCTAAGCGAGCAGTACTTC.

The chain combines TRBV30 with TRBJ2-3; 9 bases map to TRBD1. J lost 2 bases, V lost 0 bases, and 6 bases had no gene match. Germline values: CDR1 GTSNPN, CDR2 SVGIG (reference sequence). This CDR3 comprises 16 residues. CDR3 region: CAWSVDGTGITDTQYF. Written as DNA, the CDR3 is TGTGCCTGGAGTGTAGATGGGACAGGGATCACAGATACGCAGTATTTT.

The rearrangement joins TRBV7-2 to TRBJ1-4, with TRBD1 matching over 12 bases. The germline gives CDR1 SGHTA, CDR2 FQGNSA. This CDR3 is built from 16 residues. With 5 bases clipped from V and 5 bases from J, the junction kept 6 bases outside the gene matches. This CDR3 reads CASSTGTGGRNEKLFF. As DNA, the CDR3 is TGTGCCAGCAGCACCGGGACAGGGGGCAGGAATGAAAAACTGTTTTTT.

The genes are TRBV29-1 and TRBJ2-1; 10 nucleotides match TRBD2. The CDR3 is 15 amino acids. Trimming at V came to 7 bases and at J to 0 bases, leaving 6 bases not matched to a gene. The germline gives CDR1 SQVTM, CDR2 ANQGSEA. This chain's CDR3 is CSGNLAGGSYNEQFF. CDR3 sequence (DNA): TGCAGCGGGAACTTAGCGGGAGGCTCCTACAATGAGCAGTTCTTC.

This clone appeared a single time. This rearrangement joins TRBV28 to TRBJ1-4; possibly TRBD1 for D (5 bases). V lost 6 bases and J 1 base, leaving 12 bases between the germline ends. The CDR3 is made up of 15 amino acids. Germline CDR1 MDHEN, CDR2 SYDVKM. This CDR3 is CASSGTEGTNEKLFF. The CDR3 region has the DNA TGTGCCAGCAGCGGGACCGAGGGAACTAATGAAAAACTGTTTTTT. The variable domain in full, completed from reference TRBV28 and TRBJ1-4, reads DVKVTQSSRYLVKRTGEKVFLECVQDMDHENMFWYRQDPGLGLRLIYFSYDVKMKEKGDIPEGYSVSREKKERFSLILESASTNQTSMYLCASSGTEGTNEKLFFGSGTQLSVL.

This clone was found once. The chain combines TRBV11-2 with TRBJ2-2, with 9 bases matching TRBD2. V lost 2 bases and J lost 7; bases outside the gene matches: 5. The length of the CDR3 is 15 residues. Germline CDR1 and CDR2: SGHAT and FQNNGV. CDR3 nucleotides: TGTGCCAGCAGCTTAAGGGCTAGCGGGATCGGGGAGCTGTTTTTT. Residues: CASSLRASGIGELFF.

The CDR3 region is CASSLTSGQSYEQYF. The CDR3, as DNA: TGTGCCAGCAGCCTGACTAGCGGGCAGAGCTACGAGCAGTACTTC. The V gene is TRBV3-1 (or the pseudogene TRBV3-2), the J gene TRBJ2-7, with 10 bases lining up with TRBD2. Germline V lookup: CDR1 LGHDT, CDR2 YNNKEL (reference sequence). This CDR3 has 15 residues. The V gene end was trimmed by 4 bases and the J gene end by 3 bases; junction bases not matched to a gene: 6.

This CDR3 is CASRLGQGFTDTQYF. CDR3 nucleotides: TGCGCCAGCAGGTTAGGACAGGGGTTTACAGATACGCAGTATTTT. The chain couples TRBV5-1 to TRBJ2-3; 9 bases match TRBD1. CDR3 length equals 15 residues. CDR1 is SGHRS, CDR2 YFSETQ, per germline. J was trimmed by 3 bases and V by 5 bases; bases with no gene match: 7.

As to this clone: A junction boundary mismatches the germline segment, possibly from a read error. Here the CDR3 DNA reads TGCGCCCATTTTGGGAACTATGGCTACACCTTC. The encoded protein is CAHFGNYGYTF. J is TRBJ1-2 and V is TRBV2; D uncertain. This CDR3 has 11 amino acids. CDR1 and CDR2 (germline): SNHLY, FYNNEI.

Here the CDR3 reads CASSPGLAGFLGQYF. CDR3 in DNA: TGTGCCAGCTCACCTGGACTAGCGGGATTCCTGGGGCAGTACTTC. The J gene is TRBJ2-7, the V gene TRBV18, with TRBD2 matching over 12 bases. The CDR3 loop spans 15 amino acids. Germline V gene lookup returns CDR1 KGHSH and CDR2 LQKENI. J gave up 9 bases and V 3 bases, and 9 bases lay outside the gene matches.

This clone appeared a few times. The V gene is TRBV18, the J gene TRBJ1-2; the D is unclear. This CDR3 spans 13 amino acids. Germline CDR1 KGHSH, CDR2 LQKENI. Trimming left V 0 bases short and J 7 bases short, with 9 bases between. The CDR3 reads CASSPPGGFGYTF. In nucleotides, the CDR3 is TGTGCCAGCTCACCACCAGGCGGGTTTGGCTACACCTTC. Variable domain in full (rest from reference TRBV18 and TRBJ1-2): NAGVMQNPRHLVRRRGQEARLRCSPMKGHSHVYWYRQLPEEGLKFMVYLQKENIIDESGMPKERFSAEFPKEGPSILRIQQVVRGDSAAYFCASSPPGGFGYTFGSGTRLTVV.

The chain carries TRBV6-2 or TRBV6-3 and TRBJ2-1; TRBD2 matches at 10 bases. CDR3 length: 17 residues. V lost 2 bases, J lost 9 bases, and 13 bases stayed unmatched. Germline V lookup: CDR1 MNHEY, CDR2 SVGEGT. The CDR3 sequence is CASSYLLYSSGSIEQFF. CDR3 DNA sequence: TGTGCCAGCAGTTACCTTTTATATTCTAGCGGGAGCATTGAGCAGTTCTTC.

This sequence joins TRBV24-1 and TRBJ2-1; 7 bases are shared with TRBD2. The CDR3 runs 19 residues. V was clipped by 3 bases and J by 12 bases; unmatched bases: 25. The germline V gene has CDR1 KGHDR and CDR2 SFDVKD. The CDR3 protein is CATSDRASGGSSGARRQFF. As DNA, the CDR3 is TGTGCCACCAGTGATCGAGCCTCCGGCGGGAGTTCTGGTGCGAGAAGGCAGTTCTTC.

The chain is built from TRBV18 and TRBJ1-1; 10 bases line up with TRBD1. Germline-derived CDR1 and CDR2 are KGHSH and LQKENI. The junction had 7 bases not matched to a gene; V was cut back by 6 bases and J by 3 bases. This CDR3 comprises 15 residues. DNA for the CDR3: TGTGCCAGCTCTCGGACAGGGGGAGTGCACACTGAAGCTTTCTTT. It yields the protein CASSRTGGVHTEAFF.

About this clone itself: Other nucleotide sequences in the sample specify the same CDR3. This chain links TRBV3-1 (or the pseudogene TRBV3-2) with TRBJ1-1; D perhaps matches TRBD1 (6 bases). CDR1 and CDR2 (germline): LGHDT, YNNKEL (reference sequence). The CDR3 is made up of 17 amino acids. Trimming took 0 bases from V and 1 from J, leaving 15 bases between them. CDR3 residues: CASSQDTRQATNTEAFF. CDR3 sequence (DNA): TGTGCCAGCAGCCAAGATACCCGACAGGCAACGAACACTGAAGCTTTCTTT.

J is TRBJ2-1 and V is TRBV10-2, with 9 bases lining up with TRBD2. V trimming: 6 bases; J trimming: 10 bases; junction bases outside the gene matches: 13. The CDR3 covers 15 residues. Looked up from germline, CDR1 is WSHSY and CDR2 is SAAADI. The CDR3: CASRGLVAGDKEQFF. For the CDR3, the DNA is TGCGCCAGCAGGGGGCTGGTAGCGGGAGATAAGGAGCAGTTCTTC.